Each of the 21 T cell receptor beta chains below was sequenced from the same sample in a study of blood T cell repertoires in COVID-19. TCRdb's table, derived via immunoSEQ multiplex PCR, lists solely in-frame clones and lacks some. The data show 360,000 or so clones, roughly 90% seen once. Sequenced material: PBMCs or T cells enriched from blood (not recorded which). These receptors originate from a woman aged 30 to 39 who had recovered from COVID-19.

This chain connects TRBV3-1 (or the pseudogene TRBV3-2) to TRBJ2-2; 12 nucleotides match TRBD2. V trimming: 4 bases; J trimming: 1 base; junction bases outside the gene matches: 13. The CDR3 runs to 20 residues. CDR1 LGHDT and CDR2 YNNKEL come from the germline V gene (reference sequence). This chain's CDR3 is CASSPPPGRTSGKNTGELFF. Here the CDR3 DNA reads TGTGCCAGCAGCCCTCCCCCCGGCAGGACTAGCGGGAAGAACACCGGGGAGCTGTTTTTT.

This chain connects TRBV21-1 to TRBJ1-4; TRBD1 is taken as the D call from the table, unchecked against the DNA. TRBV21-1 is noted as a pseudogene. The CDR3 is 17 residues long. The CDR3 sequence: CASSNKGQVATNEKLFF. For the CDR3, the DNA is TGTGCCAGCAGCAATAAGGGACAGGTTGCAACTAATGAAAAACTGTTTTTT.

The chain recombines TRBV19 with TRBJ1-4; 7 bases fit TRBD1. Germline V gene data show CDR1 as LNHDA and CDR2 as SQIVND (reference sequence). The CDR3 is 17 residues long. J lost 5 bases, V lost 10 bases, and 19 bases had no gene match. The CDR3 bases are TGTGCCAAGTCTCCGGGACAGCGCGGGGAAATAAATGAAAAACTGTTTTTT. As protein: CAKSPGQRGEINEKLFF.

The CDR3 DNA sequence: TGCGCCAGCAGCCAAGATTTCACGGGACTAGAGCAGTTCTTC. Its translation is CASSQDFTGLEQFF. This sequence joins TRBV4-3 and TRBJ2-1, with 7 bases that match TRBD2. CDR1 and CDR2 (germline): LGHNA, YSLEER. CDR3 length: 14 amino acids. The junction had 6 bases not matched to a gene; V was cut back by 0 bases and J by 10 bases.

The rearrangement links TRBV12-3 or TRBV12-4 to TRBJ2-2; D unresolved. The V end lost 8 bases, the J end lost 7 bases, and 8 bases lay between the germline ends. The CDR3 spans 11 residues. The CDR3 DNA reads as TGTGCCAGCTTATCAGGCGGGGAGCTGTTTTTT. It codes for CASLSGGELFF.

The J gene is TRBJ2-7, the V gene TRBV3-1 (or the pseudogene TRBV3-2); 7 nucleotides agree with TRBD2. This CDR3 region has 17 residues. V trimming: 2 bases; J trimming: 6 bases; junction bases outside the gene matches: 16. Germline CDR1 reads LGHDT; CDR2 reads YNNKEL (reference sequence). The CDR3 DNA follows: TGTGCCAGCAGCCAATCGACTATAGGGTCACTAGCGCTCGAGCAGTACTTC. The encoded protein is CASSQSTIGSLALEQYF.

A single count supports this clone. The rearrangement links TRBV2 to TRBJ1-2; a weak D match, TRBD1 (6 bases). The CDR3 totals 14 residues. V was trimmed by 6 bases and J by 7 bases, leaving 18 bases between them. The germline V gene has CDR1 SNHLY and CDR2 FYNNEI. The CDR3 DNA reads as TGTGCCAGCAGCCCCAGGGGCGAAGGGCCTGGCTACACCTTC. Translation gives CASSPRGEGPGYTF.

The chain couples TRBV9 to TRBJ1-1, with D possibly matching TRBD1 (6 bases). This CDR3 is 14 amino acids long. In germline, CDR1 is SGDLS, CDR2 YYNGEE. Trimming stripped 1 base from V and 3 bases from J, with 10 bases between. This chain's CDR3 is CASSVTDRYTEAFF. Here the CDR3 DNA reads TGTGCCAGCAGCGTAACGGACAGATACACTGAAGCTTTCTTT.

CDR3 residues: CASSAGQGRTEAFF. The CDR3 bases are TGTGCCAGCAGCGCGGGACAGGGAAGAACTGAAGCTTTCTTT. V gene TRBV6-4 combines with J gene TRBJ1-1, with TRBD1 matching 9 bases. Germline CDR1 MRHNA, CDR2 SNTAGT. Unmatched junction bases numbered 7, after V lost 6 bases and J lost 5 bases. The CDR3 covers 14 residues.

On this clone: A junction end diverges from the germline sequence, so it may reflect a read error. This chain joins TRBV6-1 and TRBJ2-3; tentative D call: TRBD1 (6 bases). Per the germline V gene, CDR1 is MNHNS and CDR2 is SASEGT. CDR3 length equals 14 residues. CDR3 sequence reads: CASSQATGTDTQYF. As DNA, the CDR3 is TGTGCCAGCAGTCAAGCGACAGGTACAGATACGCAGTATTTT.

The chain carries TRBV9 and TRBJ2-1; D gene uncertain. Per the germline V gene, CDR1 is SGDLS and CDR2 is YYNGEE. This CDR3 is built from 16 residues. Trimming pared 0 bases from V and 0 bases from J, leaving 10 bases between. CDR3 bases: TGTGCCAGCAGCGTAGATGGCCCCAGCTCCTACAATGAGCAGTTCTTC. It specifies CASSVDGPSSYNEQFF.

This chain joins TRBV30 and TRBJ1-6; D is ambiguous. CDR1 GTSNPN and CDR2 SVGIG come from the germline V gene (reference sequence). The CDR3 sequence is 12 residues long. Trimming left V 6 bases short and J 5 bases short, with 8 bases between. The CDR3 DNA reads TGTGCCTGTGGGCAGCATAATTCACCCCTCCACTTT. It encodes CACGQHNSPLHF.

Points on this clone: Since no conserved phenylalanine or tryptophan closes the CDR3, a read error is the likely cause. It is unclear where the CDR3 begins or ends on the DNA, so no DNA is shown, and the CDR3 is as TCRdb lists it. The chain couples TRBV5-1 to TRBJ2-3; the tabulated D call, TRBD2, remains unverified against the DNA. The germline gives CDR1 SGHRS, CDR2 YFSETQ. Inclusive of both ends, the CDR3 amounts to 14 amino acids. This CDR3 is CASSSRLPCNPPRA.

Comment on this clone: The same CDR3 can be traced to other DNA sequences in this sample. V usage is TRBV9 and J usage is TRBJ1-1; 7 nucleotides align to TRBD1. CDR1 is SGDLS and CDR2 is YYNGEE in the germline V gene. This CDR3 contains 13 residues. V was pared by 2 bases and J by 4 bases, with 2 bases of the junction left unmatched. The CDR3 spells CASSVQGGTEAFF. The CDR3 coding sequence is TGTGCCAGCAGCGTTCAGGGGGGCACTGAAGCTTTCTTT.

V gene TRBV7-9 combines with J gene TRBJ2-5; 7 nucleotides align to TRBD2. J gave up 2 bases and V 5 bases, and 14 bases lay outside the gene matches. CDR3 length: 17 amino acids. CDR1 is SEHNR, CDR2 FQNEAQ, per germline (reference sequence). The CDR3 protein is CASSTRTSLYGQETQYF. The CDR3 DNA reads as TGTGCCAGCAGCACACGGACTAGTCTTTACGGACAAGAGACCCAGTACTTC.

CDR3 protein: CASSSERRGGKTQYF. The CDR3 bases are TGTGCCAGCAGTTCGGAACGCCGCGGGGGAAAGACCCAGTACTTC. This chain joins TRBV28 and TRBJ2-5, with 7 bases matching TRBD2. V shed 4 bases, J shed 6 bases, and the junction held 11 bases outside the gene matches. Per the germline V gene, CDR1 is MDHEN and CDR2 is SYDVKM. The length of the CDR3 is 15 residues.

This clone was seen only once. V is TRBV7-2 and J is TRBJ2-2, with TRBD2 identical over 8 bases. The germline gives CDR1 SGHTA, CDR2 FQGNSA. The CDR3 consists of 17 residues. V lost 6 bases to trimming and J lost 4 bases; unmatched junction nucleotides: 13. The CDR3 region is CASSPRPAGAGTGELFF. The CDR3 DNA reads as TGTGCCAGCAGTCCTCGTCCAGCGGGAGCGGGCACCGGGGAGCTGTTTTTT.

The CDR3 loop reads CASSRRTSGDNEQFF. CDR3 DNA sequence: TGTGCCAGCAGCCGACGGACTAGCGGAGACAATGAGCAGTTCTTC. The genes are TRBV7-9 and TRBJ2-1; 10 nucleotides line up with TRBD2. V lost 5 bases to trimming and J lost 5 bases; unmatched junction nucleotides: 6. Germline-derived CDR1 and CDR2 are SEHNR and FQNEAQ (reference sequence). This CDR3 has 15 residues.

In nucleotides, the CDR3 is TGTGCCATCAGTGAACGCTGGGGGCCGTCCGTCTATGGCTACACCTTC. It yields the protein CAISERWGPSVYGYTF. The rearrangement joins TRBV10-3 to TRBJ1-2; D is possibly TRBD1 (6 bases). This CDR3 has 16 amino acids. CDR1 is ENHRY, CDR2 SYGVKD, per germline. Trimming pared 3 bases from V and 4 bases from J, leaving 18 bases between.

The V call is TRBV27, the J call TRBJ2-1; D is perhaps TRBD2 (5 bases). The germline CDR1 and CDR2 sequences are MNHEY and SMNVEV (reference sequence). Trimming removed 3 bases at V and 5 bases at J, with 14 bases between. This CDR3 spans 15 amino acids. Here the CDR3 reads CASSFGRGLNNEQFF. The CDR3 nucleotides are TGTGCCAGCAGTTTCGGCCGCGGACTTAACAATGAGCAGTTCTTC.

The chain couples TRBV4-2 to TRBJ2-7; 11 bases match TRBD1. Germline CDR1 is LGHNA and CDR2 is YNFKEQ. This CDR3 is built from 18 residues. With V trimmed by 0 bases and J by 1 base, 8 bases remained unmatched. CDR3 nucleotides: TGTGCCAGCAGCCAAGATAGGTTTGGGACAGGGGGATCCTACGAGCAGTACTTC. It codes for CASSQDRFGTGGSYEQYF.